This TCR beta chain was found in a study of T cell responses to AZD1222 COVID-19 vaccine. Overall study results and limits: Spike-specific TCR breadth and depth were elevated following two AZD1222 doses.

Points on this clone: Its antigen remains unidentified.

Profiling relied on immunoSEQ multiplex PCR, and the TCRdb table lists in-frame clones only, not all of them. The table lists some 47,000 clones, roughly 86% of them singletons. V lost 0 bases and J 7 bases, leaving 10 bases between the germline ends. The CDR3 spans 13 residues. Germline CDR1 SGHNT, CDR2 YYREEE (reference sequence). The sequenced sample was peripheral blood, obtained 28 days after the second AZD1222 dose. The V and J genes are TRBV5-4 and TRBJ1-2; D remains unclear. This sequence was found in an adult who received the AZD1222 COVID-19 vaccine. The CDR3 coding sequence is TGTGCCAGCAGCTTGGTCCGGGAGAGTGGCTACACCTTC. This encodes CASSLVRESGYTF.